This T cell receptor beta chain was captured by sequencing in a study of blood T cell repertoires in COVID-19. Study context: Samples of COVID-19 (acute and convalescent) were obtained from the United States, Italy and Spain. Sample material is recorded as cDNA or gDNA derived from T cells, B-cell-depleted T cells, or PBMCs.

Methods used by the authors: Amplifying reference gene primers gave estimates of nucleated cell counts. Measured with immunoSEQ multiplex PCR; TCRdb has only the in-frame clones, and not every one. The V and J calls and clone size are taken from that table; D and trimming were inferred from the DNA. The data show about 420,000 clones, with roughly 90% seen just once and less than 0.95% held by the top ten. Seattle participants joined during active infection and were tracked over time. The germline CDR1 and CDR2 sequences are LNHDA and SQIVND (reference sequence). The CDR3 loop spans 16 amino acids. The ends lost 0 bases at V and 7 bases at J; junction bases unmatched: 8.

The sequence derives from a man younger than 35 with COVID-19, enrolled during active disease. V usage is TRBV19 and J usage is TRBJ2-7, with TRBD2 identical over 11 bases. Material for sequencing was peripheral blood. The chain's CDR3 is CASSIDSTSGSIEQYF. Written as DNA, the CDR3 is TGTGCCAGTAGTATAGATAGTACTAGCGGGAGTATTGAGCAGTACTTC. Supplemented by reference TRBV19 and TRBJ2-7, the full variable domain reads DGGITQSPKYLFRKEGQNVTLSCEQNLNHDAMYWYRQDPGQGLRLIYYSQIVNDFQKGDIAEGYSVSREKKESFPLTVTSAQKNPTAFYLCASSIDSTSGSIEQYFGPGTRLTVT.